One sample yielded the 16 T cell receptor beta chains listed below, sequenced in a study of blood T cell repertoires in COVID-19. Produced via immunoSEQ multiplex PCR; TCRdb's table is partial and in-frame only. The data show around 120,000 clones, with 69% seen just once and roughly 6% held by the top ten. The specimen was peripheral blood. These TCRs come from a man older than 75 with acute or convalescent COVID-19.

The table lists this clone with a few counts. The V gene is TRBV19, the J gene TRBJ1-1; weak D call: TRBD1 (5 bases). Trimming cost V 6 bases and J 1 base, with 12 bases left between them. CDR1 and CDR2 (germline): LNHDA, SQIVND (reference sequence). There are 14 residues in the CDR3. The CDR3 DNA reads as TGTGCCAGTAGGGGGCGGACGAAGAACACTGAAGCTTTCTTT. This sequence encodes CASRGRTKNTEAFF.

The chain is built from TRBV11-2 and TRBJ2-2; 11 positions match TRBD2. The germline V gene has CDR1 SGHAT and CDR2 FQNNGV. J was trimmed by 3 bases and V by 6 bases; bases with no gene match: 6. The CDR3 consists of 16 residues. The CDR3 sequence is CASRDGTSGYTGELFF. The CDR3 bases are TGTGCCAGCAGAGATGGGACTAGCGGTTACACCGGGGAGCTGTTTTTT.

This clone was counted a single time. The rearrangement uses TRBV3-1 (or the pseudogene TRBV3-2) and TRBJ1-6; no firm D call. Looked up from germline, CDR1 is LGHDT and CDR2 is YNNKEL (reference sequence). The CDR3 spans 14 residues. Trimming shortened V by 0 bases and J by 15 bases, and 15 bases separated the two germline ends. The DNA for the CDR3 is TGTGCCAGCAGCCAAGACCCCCAAAGAGCGGTCCTCCACTTT. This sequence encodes CASSQDPQRAVLHF.

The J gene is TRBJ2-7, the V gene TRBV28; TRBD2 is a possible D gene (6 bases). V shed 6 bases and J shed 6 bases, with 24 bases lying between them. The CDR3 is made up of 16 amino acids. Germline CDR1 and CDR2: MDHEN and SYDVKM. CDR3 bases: TGTGCCAGCAGCCTGAGTTCGGGAGTTGGTAAGGGCGAGCAGTACTTC. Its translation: CASSLSSGVGKGEQYF.

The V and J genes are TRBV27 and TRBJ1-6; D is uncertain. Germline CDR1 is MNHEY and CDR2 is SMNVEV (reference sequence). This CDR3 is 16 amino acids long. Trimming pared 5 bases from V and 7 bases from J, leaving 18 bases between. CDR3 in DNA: TGTGCCAGCAGTCATAGCCCCCAAGAGCGGAATTCACCCCTCCACTTT. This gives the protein CASSHSPQERNSPLHF.

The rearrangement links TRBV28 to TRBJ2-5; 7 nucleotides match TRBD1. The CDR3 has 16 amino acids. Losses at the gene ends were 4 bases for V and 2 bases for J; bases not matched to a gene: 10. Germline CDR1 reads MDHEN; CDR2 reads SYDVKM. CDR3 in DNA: TGTGCCAGCAGTTCCTGGGACAGAAGTCTACAAGAGACCCAGTACTTC. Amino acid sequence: CASSSWDRSLQETQYF.

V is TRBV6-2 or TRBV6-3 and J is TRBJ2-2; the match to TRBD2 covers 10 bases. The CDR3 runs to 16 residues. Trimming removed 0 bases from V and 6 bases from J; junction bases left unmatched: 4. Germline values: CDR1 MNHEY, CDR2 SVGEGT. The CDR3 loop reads CASSYSAGGVPGELFF. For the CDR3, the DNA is TGTGCCAGCAGTTACTCAGCGGGAGGGGTCCCCGGGGAGCTGTTTTTT.

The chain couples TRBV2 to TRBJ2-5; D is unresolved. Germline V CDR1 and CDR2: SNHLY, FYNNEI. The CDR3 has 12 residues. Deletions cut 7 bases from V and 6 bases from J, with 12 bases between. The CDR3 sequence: CASTEQVKTQYF. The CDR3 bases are TGTGCCAGCACAGAGCAGGTGAAGACCCAGTACTTC.

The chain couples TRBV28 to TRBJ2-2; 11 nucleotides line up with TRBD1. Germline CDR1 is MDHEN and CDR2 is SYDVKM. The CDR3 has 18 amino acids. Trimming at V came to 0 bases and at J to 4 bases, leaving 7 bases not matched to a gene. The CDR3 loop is CASSLWNPGQGGTGELFF. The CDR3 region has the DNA TGTGCCAGCAGTTTATGGAATCCGGGACAGGGGGGCACCGGGGAGCTGTTTTTT.

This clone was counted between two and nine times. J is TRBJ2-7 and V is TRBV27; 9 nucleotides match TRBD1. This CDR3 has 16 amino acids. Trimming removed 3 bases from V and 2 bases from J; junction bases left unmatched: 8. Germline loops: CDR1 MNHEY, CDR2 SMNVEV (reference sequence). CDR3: CASSFVGTGTPYEQYF. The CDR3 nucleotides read TGTGCCAGCAGTTTTGTAGGGACAGGGACCCCCTACGAGCAGTACTTC.

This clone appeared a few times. The CDR3 reads CASIWDRDHEQYF. CDR3 in DNA: TGTGCCAGCATCTGGGACAGGGACCACGAGCAGTACTTC. The chain joins TRBV6-5 to TRBJ2-7; the match to TRBD1 covers 9 bases. Germline assignment: CDR1 MNHEY and CDR2 SVGAGI. The trim removed 7 bases at V and 5 bases at J, leaving 6 bases unmatched. CDR3 length: 13 amino acids.

CDR3 in amino acids: CASTGVGVETQYF. The CDR3 nucleotides read TGTGCCAGTACAGGGGTCGGGGTAGAGACCCAGTACTTC. The chain has TRBV2 and TRBJ2-5; 7 bases map to TRBD1. The germline V gene encodes CDR1 SNHLY and CDR2 FYNNEI. V lost 9 bases to trimming and J lost 4 bases; unmatched junction nucleotides: 8. The CDR3 is made up of 13 amino acids.

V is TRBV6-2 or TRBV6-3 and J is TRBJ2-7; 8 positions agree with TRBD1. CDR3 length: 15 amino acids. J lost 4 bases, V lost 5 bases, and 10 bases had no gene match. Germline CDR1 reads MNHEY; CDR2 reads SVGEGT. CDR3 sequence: CASSTRQGYGYEQYF. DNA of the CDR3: TGTGCCAGCAGTACTAGACAGGGGTATGGATACGAGCAGTACTTC.

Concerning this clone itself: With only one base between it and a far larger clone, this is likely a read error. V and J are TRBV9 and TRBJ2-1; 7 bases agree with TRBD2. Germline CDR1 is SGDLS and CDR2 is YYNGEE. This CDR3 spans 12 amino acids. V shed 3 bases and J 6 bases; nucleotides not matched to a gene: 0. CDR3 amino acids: CASSGTSNEQFF. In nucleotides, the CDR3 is TGTGCCAGCAGCGGGACTAGCAATGAGCAGTTCTTC. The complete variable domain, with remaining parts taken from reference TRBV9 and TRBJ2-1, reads DSGVTQTPKHLITATGQRVTLRCSPRSGDLSVYWYQQSLDQGLQFLIQYYNGEERAKGNILERFSAQQFPDLHSELNLSSLELGDSALYFCASSGTSNEQFFGPGTRLTVL.

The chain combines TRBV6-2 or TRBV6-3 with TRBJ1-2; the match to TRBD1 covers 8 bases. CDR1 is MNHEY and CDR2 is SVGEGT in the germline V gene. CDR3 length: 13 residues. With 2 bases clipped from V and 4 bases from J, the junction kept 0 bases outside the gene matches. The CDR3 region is CASSYTGGYGYTF. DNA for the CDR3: TGTGCCAGCAGTTACACAGGGGGCTATGGCTACACCTTC.

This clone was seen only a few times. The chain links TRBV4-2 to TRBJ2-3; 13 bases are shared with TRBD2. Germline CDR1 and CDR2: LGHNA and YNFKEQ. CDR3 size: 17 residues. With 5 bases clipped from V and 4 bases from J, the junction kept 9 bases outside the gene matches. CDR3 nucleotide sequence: TGTGCCAGCAGCTCCCCGGGACTAGCGGGATGGGCAGATACGCAGTATTTT. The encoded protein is CASSSPGLAGWADTQYF.